Sequencing of this TCR beta chain was carried out in a study of OX40 agonist ivuxolimab in advanced cancers. Germline V CDR1 and CDR2: MNHEY, SMNVEV (reference sequence). The germline V and J ends were trimmed by 8 bases and 7 bases, with 9 bases remaining between them. The CDR3 totals 11 residues. Libraries were prepared by immunoSEQ multiplex PCR; TCRdb keeps only in-frame clonotypes and omits some of them. Of approximately 39,000 clones listed, about 81% were seen once; the top ten hold approximately 21%. The V gene is TRBV27, the J gene TRBJ2-1; D uncertain. The TCR was taken from an adult with an advanced solid tumor such as melanoma, head and neck, liver or kidney cancer. Sample: CD4+ or CD8+ T cells sorted from blood, taken in a trial of the OX40 agonist ivuxolimab. CDR3 nucleotide sequence: TGTGCCAGCGCAGAAGGGAATGAGCAGTTCTTC. Translation gives CASAEGNEQFF.